This TCR beta chain was recorded in a study of vaccination and CD4 T cells after COVID-19. Study details: Samples taken post-COVID came a median around 100 days after diagnosis, ranging from 35 to 161. General observations from the study: Spike mono-reactivity applied to 304 of 307 vaccine-specific clones detected in convalescent patients.

The Oncomine TCR Beta short-read assay was applied to DNA of cultured CD4+ T cells. From cultured CD4+ T cells, genomic DNA was extracted. TCRdb re-called the PCR reads with MiXCR, one entry per CDR3 protein. In the table there are approximately 15,000 distinct CDR3 sequences, over 40% of which are singletons. This sample's time point: late sampling 161 to 241 days after vaccination in three convalescent patients. The sample's treatment: approximately 11-day PBMC culture with coronavirus spike peptide pools or control peptides (ViraFEST assay). The germline gives CDR1 SGHDT, CDR2 YYEEEE. The CDR3 covers 13 residues. V shed 4 bases and J shed 5 bases, with 12 bases lying between them. A word on this clonotype: What it recognizes is unknown.

The chain links TRBV5-6 to TRBJ2-5; D tentatively reads TRBD1 or TRBD2 (5 bases each). This clonotype was obtained from a human donor who had recovered from COVID-19. The sequences come from CD4+ T cells from blood, cultured in vitro, collected about 7 months after SARS-CoV-2 vaccination. CDR3: CASSLGTGETQYF. The CDR3 DNA follows: TGTGCCAGCAGCCTCGGGACCGGGGAGACCCAGTACTTC.